The 16 T cell receptor beta chains presented below share a single source sample, sequenced in a study of blood T cells in healthy people across ages. Through a sample-barcoded 5' primer and a J-beta primer mix, a second PCR was run for 7 to 11 cycles. One entry per CDR3 protein, called by TCRdb with MiXCR from the 5' RACE reads. This table has about 670,000 distinct CDR3 sequences, 40% to 45% appearing once. The specimen was blood. Receptors originate from a man at least 80 years old in good health.

Turning to this clonotype: Likely a read error: the CDR3 ends without its conserved phenylalanine or tryptophan. This chain links TRBV18 with TRBJ1-1, with D possibly TRBD1 on 5 matching bases. This CDR3 region has 14 residues. The V end was cut by 3 bases, the J end by 9 bases, with 17 bases between. Germline V gives CDR1 KGHSH, CDR2 LQKENI. The CDR3: CASSPQDSTLKAFL. DNA for the CDR3: TGTGCCAGCTCACCTCAAGACAGTACACTGAAAGCTTTCTTA.

This clonotype occurred a few times. J is TRBJ2-4 and V is TRBV28, with 12 bases aligning to TRBD1. CDR3 length: 20 amino acids. The germline V gene encodes CDR1 MDHEN and CDR2 SYDVKM. Germline trimming cut 6 bases from V and 1 base from J; bases unmatched to any gene: 16. CDR3 in DNA: TGTGCCAGCAGCCTACCCGGGACAGGGGGCGATCGCGGGGCCAAAAACATTCAGTACTTC. Protein product: CASSLPGTGGDRGAKNIQYF.

The chain couples TRBV10-3 to TRBJ2-7; no clear D. V was trimmed by 5 bases and J by 7 bases, leaving 15 bases between them. Germline CDR1 ENHRY, CDR2 SYGVKD. The CDR3 loop spans 13 amino acids. The CDR3 region is CAISKGKPDEQYF. Here the CDR3 DNA reads TGTGCCATCAGTAAGGGAAAGCCGGATGAGCAGTACTTC.

The chain uses TRBV6-2 or TRBV6-3 and TRBJ2-6; the match to TRBD1 covers 10 bases. The CDR3 length is 22 residues. Germline CDR1 is MNHEY and CDR2 is SVGEGT. V dropped 5 bases and J dropped 0; count of bases not matched to a gene: 19. As DNA, the CDR3 is TGTGCCAGCAGTCCATCAAGATCGGGACAGGGGTTTTCGAGCTCTGGGGCCAACGTCCTGACTTTC. It encodes CASSPSRSGQGFSSSGANVLTF.

In this sample, this clonotype turned up many times. The chain joins TRBV25-1 to TRBJ2-5, with 8 bases that match TRBD1. J lost 5 bases, V lost 8 bases, and 13 bases had no gene match. The CDR3 is made up of 15 amino acids. The germline CDR1 and CDR2 sequences are MGHDK and SYGVNS. CDR3 nucleotides: TGTGCCAGCTGGAATCGCGACAGGGGCGACGAGACCCAGTACTTC. Protein sequence: CASWNRDRGDETQYF.

The chain recombines TRBV6-2 or TRBV6-3 with TRBJ2-7; 11 nucleotides match TRBD1. Germline V gives CDR1 MNHEY, CDR2 SVGEGT. The CDR3 has 14 amino acids. J gave up 5 bases and V 9 bases, and 9 bases lay outside the gene matches. This CDR3 reads CASIWTGGHHEQYF. CDR3 DNA: TGTGCCAGTATCTGGACAGGGGGCCATCACGAGCAGTACTTC.

The V gene is TRBV7-2, the J gene TRBJ2-3; D perhaps matches TRBD2 (5 bases). Germline assignment: CDR1 SGHTA and CDR2 FQGNSA. The CDR3 is 19 residues long. Trimming removed 1 base from V and 6 bases from J, with 26 bases in between. CDR3 protein: CASSLEGRISGRAEDTQYF. The CDR3 bases are TGTGCCAGCAGCTTAGAGGGTAGAATAAGCGGTCGTGCGGAGGATACGCAGTATTTT.

This clonotype came up a few times. V is TRBV12-5 and J is TRBJ2-6; TRBD2 might be the D (5 bases). The germline gives CDR1 LGHNT, CDR2 FRNRAP. The CDR3 sequence is 13 residues long. CDR3 loop: CASGPSGANVLTF. In DNA, the CDR3 is TGTGCCAGCGGCCCCTCTGGGGCCAACGTCCTGACTTTC. Combining the CDR3 with reference TRBV12-5 and TRBJ2-6 gives the whole variable domain DARVTQTPRHKVTEMGQEVTMRCQPILGHNTVFWYRQTMMQGLELLAYFRNRAPLDDSGMPKDRFSAEMPDATLATLKIQPSEPRDSAVYFCASGPSGANVLTFGAGSRLTVL.

V usage is TRBV2 and J usage is TRBJ2-7; 11 bases are a match to TRBD2. V lost 2 bases and J lost 6; bases outside the gene matches: 18. The CDR3 spans 19 residues. In germline, CDR1 is SNHLY, CDR2 FYNNEI. The CDR3 DNA is TGTGCCAGCAGTGAACGCGTGGTAAAACTAGCGGGAGATCGTGGCGAGCAGTACTTC. The encoded protein is CASSERVVKLAGDRGEQYF.

This clonotype was observed a handful of times. The chain links TRBV12-3 or TRBV12-4 to TRBJ2-3, with TRBD2 identical over 7 bases. The length of the CDR3 is 15 residues. The J segment lost 3 bases and the V segment lost 6 bases, leaving 9 bases of the junction unmatched. The CDR3 DNA is TGTGCCAGCAGCTCCCAGGCGGGAGCTACAGATACGCAGTATTTT. It encodes CASSSQAGATDTQYF.

This clonotype was recorded a few times. The chain combines TRBV6-5 with TRBJ1-2, with D possibly matching TRBD1 (5 bases). With 0 bases removed from V and 6 bases from J, the gap between germline ends came to 17 bases. Germline V gives CDR1 MNHEY, CDR2 SVGAGI. The CDR3 is made up of 16 amino acids. In DNA, the CDR3 is TGTGCCAGCAGTTACTCGGGGCCAGGCCTTTACGATGGCTACACCTTC. Amino acid sequence: CASSYSGPGLYDGYTF.

The chain carries TRBV4-2 and TRBJ2-5; 9 positions match TRBD2. In germline, CDR1 is LGHNA, CDR2 YNFKEQ. CDR3 size: 16 residues. Losses at the gene ends were 4 bases for V and 6 bases for J; bases not matched to a gene: 12. The CDR3 region is CASSLSGGHDTQTQYF. CDR3 DNA: TGTGCCAGCAGCCTAAGCGGGGGGCACGACACGCAGACCCAGTACTTC.

This clonotype is a singleton in its sample. Since a much larger clone is just one base distant, this may be a read error. The chain recombines TRBV7-2 with TRBJ2-3; the D is unclear. CDR3 length: 13 amino acids. Germline-derived CDR1 and CDR2 are SGHTA and FQGNSA. CDR3 residues: CASSNSLTDMQYF. In DNA, the CDR3 is TGTGCCAGCAGCAATTCACTCACAGATATGCAGTATTTT.

J is TRBJ2-1 and V is TRBV12-3 or TRBV12-4; D is uncertain. The CDR3 is made up of 13 amino acids. Trimming shortened V by 3 bases and J by 5 bases, and 8 bases separated the two germline ends. The CDR3 protein is CASSFVSNNEQFF. The CDR3 DNA follows: TGTGCCAGCAGTTTCGTCAGTAACAATGAGCAGTTCTTC.

The genes are TRBV20-1 and TRBJ2-7, with TRBD1 matching over 9 bases. Judging by the DNA end, TRBJ2-5 fits better; the J call may be wrong. This CDR3 spans 12 amino acids. Per germline, CDR1 DFQATT and CDR2 SNEGSKA (reference sequence). Here the CDR3 DNA reads TGCAGTGCCCCGGACAGGGGAGAGACCCAGTACTTC. This codes for CSAPDRGETQYF.

This clonotype was observed a few times. The rearrangement uses TRBV29-1 and TRBJ1-4, with a possible D match to TRBD1 (5 bases). The CDR3 covers 13 residues. Germline V gene sequence: CDR1 SQVTM, CDR2 ANQGSEA. Between the trimmed V and J ends, which lost 3 bases and 8 bases, there was a span of 13 bases. CDR3 DNA: TGCAGCGTTGATCCCGGGGGTGAGGAAAAACTGTTTTTT. The encoded protein is CSVDPGGEEKLFF. Looking up the rest from reference TRBV29-1 and TRBJ1-4 gives the full variable domain: SAVISQKPSRDICQRGTSLTIQCQVDSQVTMMFWYRQQPGQSLTLIATANQGSEATYESGFVIDKFPISRPNLTFSTLTVSNMSPEDSSIYLCSVDPGGEEKLFFGSGTQLSVL.